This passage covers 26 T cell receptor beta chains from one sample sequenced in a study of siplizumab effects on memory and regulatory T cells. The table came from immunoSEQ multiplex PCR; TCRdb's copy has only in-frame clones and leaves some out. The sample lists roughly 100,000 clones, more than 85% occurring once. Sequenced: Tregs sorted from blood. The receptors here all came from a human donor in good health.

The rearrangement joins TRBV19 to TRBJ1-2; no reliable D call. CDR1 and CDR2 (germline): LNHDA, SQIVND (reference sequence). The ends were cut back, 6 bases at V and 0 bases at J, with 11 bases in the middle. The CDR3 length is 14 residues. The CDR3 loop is CASSPGPANYGYTF. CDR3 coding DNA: TGTGCCAGTAGCCCAGGACCGGCTAACTATGGCTACACCTTC.

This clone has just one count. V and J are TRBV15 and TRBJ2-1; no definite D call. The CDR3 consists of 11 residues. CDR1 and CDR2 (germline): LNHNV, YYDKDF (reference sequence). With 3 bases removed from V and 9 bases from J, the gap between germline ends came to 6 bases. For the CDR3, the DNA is TGTGCCACCAGCAGGCTAGGTGAGCAGTTCTTC. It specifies CATSRLGEQFF.

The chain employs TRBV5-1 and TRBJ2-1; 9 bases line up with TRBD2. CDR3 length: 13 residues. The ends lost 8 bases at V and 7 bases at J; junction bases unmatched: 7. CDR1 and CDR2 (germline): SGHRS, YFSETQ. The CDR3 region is CASSGGQVNEQFF. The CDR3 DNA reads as TGCGCCAGTAGCGGGGGCCAAGTAAATGAGCAGTTCTTC.

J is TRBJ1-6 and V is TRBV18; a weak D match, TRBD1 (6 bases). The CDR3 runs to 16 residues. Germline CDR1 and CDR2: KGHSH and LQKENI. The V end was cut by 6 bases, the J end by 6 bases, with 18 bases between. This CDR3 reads CASSLQRGSRNSPLHF. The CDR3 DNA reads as TGTGCCAGCTCCCTCCAGAGGGGGTCGCGTAATTCACCCCTCCACTTT.

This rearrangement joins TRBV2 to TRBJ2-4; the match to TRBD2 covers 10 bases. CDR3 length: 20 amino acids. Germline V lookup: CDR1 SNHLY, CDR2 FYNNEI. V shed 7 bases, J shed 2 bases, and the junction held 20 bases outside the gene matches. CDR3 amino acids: CASTGRLAGAGALSKNIQYF. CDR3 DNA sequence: TGTGCCAGCACCGGGAGGCTAGCGGGGGCAGGGGCCCTGTCCAAAAACATTCAGTACTTC.

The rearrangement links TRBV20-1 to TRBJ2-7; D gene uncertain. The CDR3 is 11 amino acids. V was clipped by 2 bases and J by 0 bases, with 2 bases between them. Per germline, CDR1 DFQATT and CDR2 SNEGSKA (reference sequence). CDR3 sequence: CSARHSYEQYF. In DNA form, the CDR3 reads TGCAGTGCTAGACACTCCTACGAGCAGTACTTC.

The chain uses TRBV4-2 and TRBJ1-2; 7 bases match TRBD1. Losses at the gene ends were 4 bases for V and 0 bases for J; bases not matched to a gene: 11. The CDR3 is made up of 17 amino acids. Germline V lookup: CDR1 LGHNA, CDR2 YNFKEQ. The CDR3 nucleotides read TGTGCCAGCAGCCCTACCCGGGACAGCGTAGCTAACTATGGCTACACCTTC. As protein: CASSPTRDSVANYGYTF.

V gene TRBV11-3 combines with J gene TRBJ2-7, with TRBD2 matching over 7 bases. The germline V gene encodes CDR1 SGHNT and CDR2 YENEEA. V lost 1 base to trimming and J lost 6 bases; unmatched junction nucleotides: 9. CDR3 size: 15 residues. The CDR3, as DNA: TGTGCCAGCAGCTTAGGGGGAGGGATTCCCCCCGAGCAGTACTTC. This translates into CASSLGGGIPPEQYF.

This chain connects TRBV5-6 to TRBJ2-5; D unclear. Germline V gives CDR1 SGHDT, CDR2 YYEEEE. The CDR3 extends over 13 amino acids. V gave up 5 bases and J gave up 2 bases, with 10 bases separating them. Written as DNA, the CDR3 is TGTGCCAGCAGTTGGACGGGTCAAGAGACCCAGTACTTC. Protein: CASSWTGQETQYF.

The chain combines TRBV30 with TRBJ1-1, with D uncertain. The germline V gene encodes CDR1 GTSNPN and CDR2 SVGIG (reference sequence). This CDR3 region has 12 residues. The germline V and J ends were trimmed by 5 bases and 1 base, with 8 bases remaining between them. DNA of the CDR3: TGTGCCTGGGTCGGGTCGAACACTGAAGCTTTCTTT. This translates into CAWVGSNTEAFF.

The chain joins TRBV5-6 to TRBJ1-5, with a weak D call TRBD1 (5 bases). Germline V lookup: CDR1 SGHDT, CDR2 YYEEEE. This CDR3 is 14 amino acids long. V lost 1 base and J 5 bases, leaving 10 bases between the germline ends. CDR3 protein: CASSLFGGDQPQHF. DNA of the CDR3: TGTGCCAGCAGCTTGTTCGGGGGTGATCAGCCCCAGCATTTT.

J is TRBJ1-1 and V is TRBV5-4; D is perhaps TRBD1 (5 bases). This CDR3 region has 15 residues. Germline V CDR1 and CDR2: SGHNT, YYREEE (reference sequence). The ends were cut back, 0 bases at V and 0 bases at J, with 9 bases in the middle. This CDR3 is CASSLGRGMNTEAFF. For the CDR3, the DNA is TGTGCCAGCAGCTTGGGTAGGGGAATGAACACTGAAGCTTTCTTT. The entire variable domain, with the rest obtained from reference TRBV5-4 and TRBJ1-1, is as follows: ETGVTQSPTHLIKTRGQQVTLRCSSQSGHNTVSWYQQALGQGPQFIFQYYREEENGRGNFPPRFSGLQFPNYSSELNVNALELDDSALYLCASSLGRGMNTEAFFGQGTRLTVV.

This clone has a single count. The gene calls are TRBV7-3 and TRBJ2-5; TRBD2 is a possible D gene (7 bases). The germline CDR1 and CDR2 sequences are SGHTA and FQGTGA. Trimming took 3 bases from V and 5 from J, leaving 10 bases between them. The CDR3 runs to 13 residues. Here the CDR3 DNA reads TGTGCCAGCAGCTTCAGGGGAGGGGAGACCCAGTACTTC. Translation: CASSFRGGETQYF.

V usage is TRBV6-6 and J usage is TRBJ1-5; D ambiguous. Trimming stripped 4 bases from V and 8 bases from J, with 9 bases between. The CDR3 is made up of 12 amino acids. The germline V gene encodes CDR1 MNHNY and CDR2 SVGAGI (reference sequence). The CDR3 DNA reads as TGTGCCAGCAGTTGGGAGTCGGAGCCCCAGCATTTT. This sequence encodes CASSWESEPQHF.

CDR3 DNA sequence: TGTGCCAGCAGTAGGGGTTCTGATGAAAAACTGTTTTTT. This gives the protein CASSRGSDEKLFF. The J gene is TRBJ1-4, the V gene TRBV2; D perhaps matches TRBD1 (5 bases). The CDR3 spans 13 residues. With 5 bases removed from V and 6 bases from J, the gap between germline ends came to 10 bases. Germline assignment: CDR1 SNHLY and CDR2 FYNNEI.

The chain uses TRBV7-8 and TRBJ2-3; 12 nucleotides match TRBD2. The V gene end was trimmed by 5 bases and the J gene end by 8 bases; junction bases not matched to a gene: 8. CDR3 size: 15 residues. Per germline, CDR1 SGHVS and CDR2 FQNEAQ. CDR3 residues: CASSRLAGDMGTQYF. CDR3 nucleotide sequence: TGTGCCAGCAGCCGACTAGCGGGGGACATGGGTACGCAGTATTTT.

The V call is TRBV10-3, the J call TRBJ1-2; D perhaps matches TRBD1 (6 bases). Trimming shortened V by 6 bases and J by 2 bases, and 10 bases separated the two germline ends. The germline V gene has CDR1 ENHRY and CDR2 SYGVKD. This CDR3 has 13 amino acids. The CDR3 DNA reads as TGTGCCATCAGCCCAGGGGTAAACTATGGCTACACCTTC. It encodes CAISPGVNYGYTF.

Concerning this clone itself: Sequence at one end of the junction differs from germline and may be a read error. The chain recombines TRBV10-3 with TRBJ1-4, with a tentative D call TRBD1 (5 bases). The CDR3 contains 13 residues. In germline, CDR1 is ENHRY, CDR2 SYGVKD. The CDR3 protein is CAISADSNEKLFF. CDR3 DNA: TGTGCAATCAGTGCTGACAGTAATGAAAAACTGTTTTTT.

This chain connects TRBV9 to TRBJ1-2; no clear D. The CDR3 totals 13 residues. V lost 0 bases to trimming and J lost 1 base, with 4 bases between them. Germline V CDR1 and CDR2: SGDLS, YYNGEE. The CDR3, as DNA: TGTGCCAGCAGCGTAGAGGTTAACTATGGCTACACCTTC. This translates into CASSVEVNYGYTF.

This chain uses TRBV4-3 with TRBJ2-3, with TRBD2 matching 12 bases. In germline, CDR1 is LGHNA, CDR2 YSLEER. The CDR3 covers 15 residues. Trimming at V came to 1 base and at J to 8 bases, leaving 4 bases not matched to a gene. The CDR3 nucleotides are TGCGCCAGCAGCCAAGGACTAGCGGGAGTGAGTACGCAGTATTTT. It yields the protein CASSQGLAGVSTQYF.

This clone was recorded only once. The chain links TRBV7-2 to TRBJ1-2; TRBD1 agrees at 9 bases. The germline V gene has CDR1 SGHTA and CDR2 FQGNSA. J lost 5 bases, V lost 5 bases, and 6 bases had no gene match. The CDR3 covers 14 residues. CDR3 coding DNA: TGTGCCAGCAGCGTGGACAGGGGAATATATGGCTACACCTTC. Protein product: CASSVDRGIYGYTF. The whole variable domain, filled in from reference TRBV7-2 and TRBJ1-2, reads GAGVSQSPSNKVTEKGKDVELRCDPISGHTALYWYRQSLGQGLEFLIYFQGNSAPDKSGLPSDRFSAERTGGSVSTLTIQRTQQEDSAVYLCASSVDRGIYGYTFGSGTRLTVV.

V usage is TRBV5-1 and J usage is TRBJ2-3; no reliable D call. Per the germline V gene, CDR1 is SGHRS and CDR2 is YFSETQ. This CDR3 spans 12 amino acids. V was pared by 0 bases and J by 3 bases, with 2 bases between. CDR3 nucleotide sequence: TGCGCCAGCAGCTTGGCGACAGATACGCAGTATTTT. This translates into CASSLATDTQYF.

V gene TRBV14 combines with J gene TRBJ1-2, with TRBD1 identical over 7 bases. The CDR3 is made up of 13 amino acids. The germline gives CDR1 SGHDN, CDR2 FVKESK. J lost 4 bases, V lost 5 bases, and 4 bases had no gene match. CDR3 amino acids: CASSSRDSYGYTF. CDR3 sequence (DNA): TGTGCCAGCAGCTCCCGGGACAGCTATGGCTACACCTTC.

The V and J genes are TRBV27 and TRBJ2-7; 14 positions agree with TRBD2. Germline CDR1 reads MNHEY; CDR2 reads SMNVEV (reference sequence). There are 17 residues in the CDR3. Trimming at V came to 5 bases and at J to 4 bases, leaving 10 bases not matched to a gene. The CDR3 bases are TGTGCCAGCAGTCCCCCCTCGGGACTAGCGGGAGAGTACGAGCAGTACTTC. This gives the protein CASSPPSGLAGEYEQYF.

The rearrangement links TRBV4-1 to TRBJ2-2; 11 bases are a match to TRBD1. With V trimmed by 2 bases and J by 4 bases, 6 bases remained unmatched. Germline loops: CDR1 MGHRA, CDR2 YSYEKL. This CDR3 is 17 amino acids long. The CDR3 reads CASSQSWTGGGTGELFF. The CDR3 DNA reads TGCGCCAGCAGCCAAAGTTGGACAGGGGGCGGCACCGGGGAGCTGTTTTTT.

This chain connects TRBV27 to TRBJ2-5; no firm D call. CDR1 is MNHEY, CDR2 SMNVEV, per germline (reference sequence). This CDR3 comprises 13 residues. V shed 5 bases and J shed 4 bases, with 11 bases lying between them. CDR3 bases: TGTGCCAGCAGTCCCCGGGTCGGAGAGACCCAGTACTTC. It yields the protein CASSPRVGETQYF.